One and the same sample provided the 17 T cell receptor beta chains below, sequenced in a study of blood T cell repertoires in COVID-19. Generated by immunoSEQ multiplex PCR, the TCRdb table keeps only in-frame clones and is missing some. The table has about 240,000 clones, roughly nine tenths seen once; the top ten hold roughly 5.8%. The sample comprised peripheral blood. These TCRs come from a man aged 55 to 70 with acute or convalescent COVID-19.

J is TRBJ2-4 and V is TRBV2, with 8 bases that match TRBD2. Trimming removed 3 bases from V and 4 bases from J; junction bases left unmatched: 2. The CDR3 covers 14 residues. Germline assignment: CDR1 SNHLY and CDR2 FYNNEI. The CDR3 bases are TGTGCCAGCAGTGACGGGAGGGCTAAAAACATTCAGTACTTC. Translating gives CASSDGRAKNIQYF.

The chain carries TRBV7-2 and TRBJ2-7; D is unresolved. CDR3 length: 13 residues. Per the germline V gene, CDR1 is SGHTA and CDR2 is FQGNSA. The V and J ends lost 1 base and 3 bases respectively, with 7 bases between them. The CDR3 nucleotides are TGTGCCAGCAGCTTAGTGGCAGTCTACGAGCAGTACTTC. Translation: CASSLVAVYEQYF.

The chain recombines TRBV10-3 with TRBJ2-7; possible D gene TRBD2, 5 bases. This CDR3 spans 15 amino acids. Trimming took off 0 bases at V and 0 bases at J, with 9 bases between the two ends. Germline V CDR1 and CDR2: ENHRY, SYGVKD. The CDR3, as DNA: TGTGCCATCAGTGAGTCTCGAGACTACTCCTACGAGCAGTACTTC. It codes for CAISESRDYSYEQYF.

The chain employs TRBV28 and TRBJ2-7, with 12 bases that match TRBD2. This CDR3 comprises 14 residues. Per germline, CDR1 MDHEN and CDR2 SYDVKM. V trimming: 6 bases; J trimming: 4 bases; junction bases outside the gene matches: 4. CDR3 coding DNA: TGTGCCAGCAGCCTCGGACTAGCGGGATACGAGCAGTACTTC. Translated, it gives CASSLGLAGYEQYF.

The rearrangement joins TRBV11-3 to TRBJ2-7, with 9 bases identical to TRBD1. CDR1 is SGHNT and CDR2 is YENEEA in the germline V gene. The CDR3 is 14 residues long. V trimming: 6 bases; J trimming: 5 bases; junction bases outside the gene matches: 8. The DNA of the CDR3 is TGTGCCAGCAGTCCCGGGACAGGGCGTGACGAGCAGTACTTC. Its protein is CASSPGTGRDEQYF.

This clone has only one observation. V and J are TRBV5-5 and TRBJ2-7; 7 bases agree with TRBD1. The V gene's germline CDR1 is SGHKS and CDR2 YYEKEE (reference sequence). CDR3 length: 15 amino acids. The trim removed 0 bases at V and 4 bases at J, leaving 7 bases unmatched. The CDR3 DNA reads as TGTGCCAGCAGCTTGGGAGGGGGCTCGGAGTACGAGCAGTACTTC. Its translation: CASSLGGGSEYEQYF. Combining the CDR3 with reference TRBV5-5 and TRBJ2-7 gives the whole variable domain DAGVTQSPTHLIKTRGQQVTLRCSPISGHKSVSWYQQVLGQGPQFIFQYYEKEERGRGNFPDRFSARQFPNYSSELNVNALLLGDSALYLCASSLGGGSEYEQYFGPGTRLTVT.

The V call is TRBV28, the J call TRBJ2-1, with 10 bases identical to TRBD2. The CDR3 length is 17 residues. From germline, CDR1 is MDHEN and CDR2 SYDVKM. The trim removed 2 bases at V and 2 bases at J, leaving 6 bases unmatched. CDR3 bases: TGTGCCAGCAGTTTAAATCCCCTAGCGGGGGCCTACAATGAGCAGTTCTTC. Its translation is CASSLNPLAGAYNEQFF.

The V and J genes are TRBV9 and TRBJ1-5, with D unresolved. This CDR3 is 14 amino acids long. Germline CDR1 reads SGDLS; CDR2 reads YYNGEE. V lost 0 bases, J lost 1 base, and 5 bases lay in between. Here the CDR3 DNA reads TGTGCCAGCAGCGTAGGAGTAAGCAATCAGCCCCAGCATTTT. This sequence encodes CASSVGVSNQPQHF. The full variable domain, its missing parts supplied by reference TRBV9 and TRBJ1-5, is DSGVTQTPKHLITATGQRVTLRCSPRSGDLSVYWYQQSLDQGLQFLIQYYNGEERAKGNILERFSAQQFPDLHSELNLSSLELGDSALYFCASSVGVSNQPQHFGDGTRLSIL.

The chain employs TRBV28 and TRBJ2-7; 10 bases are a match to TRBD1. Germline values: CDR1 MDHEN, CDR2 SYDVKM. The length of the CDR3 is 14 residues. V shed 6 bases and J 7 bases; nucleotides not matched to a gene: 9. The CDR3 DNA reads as TGTGCCAGCAGCCGACAGGGGGCGCTCCGTGAGCAGTACTTC. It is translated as CASSRQGALREQYF. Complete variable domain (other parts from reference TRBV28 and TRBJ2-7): DVKVTQSSRYLVKRTGEKVFLECVQDMDHENMFWYRQDPGLGLRLIYFSYDVKMKEKGDIPEGYSVSREKKERFSLILESASTNQTSMYLCASSRQGALREQYFGPGTRLTVT.

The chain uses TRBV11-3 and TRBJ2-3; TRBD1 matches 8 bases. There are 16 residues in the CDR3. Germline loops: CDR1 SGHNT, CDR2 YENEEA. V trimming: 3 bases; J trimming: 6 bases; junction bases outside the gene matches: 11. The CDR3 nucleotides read TGTGCCAGCAGCTTTAGGACAGGGTCACGCATGGATACGCAGTATTTT. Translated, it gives CASSFRTGSRMDTQYF.

The CDR3 DNA reads TGTGCCACCAGTGATGCCGGGACTAGTCACACAGATACGCAGTATTTT. Translating gives CATSDAGTSHTDTQYF. The chain couples TRBV24-1 to TRBJ2-3; 8 bases agree with TRBD2. V dropped 3 bases and J dropped 2; count of bases not matched to a gene: 6. Germline V gives CDR1 KGHDR, CDR2 SFDVKD. This CDR3 comprises 16 residues.

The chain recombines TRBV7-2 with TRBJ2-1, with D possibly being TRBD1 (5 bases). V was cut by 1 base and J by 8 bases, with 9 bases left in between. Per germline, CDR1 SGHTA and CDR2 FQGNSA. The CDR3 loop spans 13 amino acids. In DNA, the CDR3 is TGTGCCAGCAGCTTAGTACCCAGGGATGAGCAGTTCTTC. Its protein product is CASSLVPRDEQFF.

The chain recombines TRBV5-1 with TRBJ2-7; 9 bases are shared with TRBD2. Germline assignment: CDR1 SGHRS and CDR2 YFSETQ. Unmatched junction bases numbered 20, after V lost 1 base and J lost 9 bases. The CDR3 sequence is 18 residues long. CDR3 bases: TGCGCCAGCAGCTTGCTCCTTTCGTACGCGGGAGGGCGAATAGGGCAGTACTTC. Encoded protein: CASSLLLSYAGGRIGQYF.

The CDR3 DNA is TGCGCCAGCAGCTTCCCACAGGGGGCCGACTCTGGGGCCAACGTCCTGACTTTC. It specifies CASSFPQGADSGANVLTF. J is TRBJ2-6 and V is TRBV5-1; TRBD1 matches at 9 bases. The CDR3 length is 18 residues. The J segment lost 0 bases and the V segment lost 2 bases, leaving 6 bases of the junction unmatched. The V gene's germline CDR1 is SGHRS and CDR2 YFSETQ.

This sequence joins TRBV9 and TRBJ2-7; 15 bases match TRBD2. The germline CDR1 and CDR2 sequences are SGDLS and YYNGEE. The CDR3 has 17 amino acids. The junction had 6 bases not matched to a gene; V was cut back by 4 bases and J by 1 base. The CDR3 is CASSSGTSGRTSYEQYF. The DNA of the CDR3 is TGTGCCAGCAGCAGTGGGACTAGCGGGAGGACTTCCTACGAGCAGTACTTC.

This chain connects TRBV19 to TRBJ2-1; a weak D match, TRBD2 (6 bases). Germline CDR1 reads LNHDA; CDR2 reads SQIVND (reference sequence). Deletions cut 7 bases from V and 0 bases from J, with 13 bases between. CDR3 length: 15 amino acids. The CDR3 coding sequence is TGTGCCAGTAAGGTAGCGCGGGGCTCCTACAATGAGCAGTTCTTC. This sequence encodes CASKVARGSYNEQFF.

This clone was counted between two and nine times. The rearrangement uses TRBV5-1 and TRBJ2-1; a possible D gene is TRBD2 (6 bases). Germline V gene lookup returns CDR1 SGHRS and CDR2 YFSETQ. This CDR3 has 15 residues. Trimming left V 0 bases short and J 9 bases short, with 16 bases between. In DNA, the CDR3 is TGCGCCAGCAGCTTGGATAGGGCGGGGCAGGGTGAGCAGTTCTTC. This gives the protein CASSLDRAGQGEQFF.